Included here is one TCR beta chain sequence, with context. The antigen remains undetermined. This sample was taken from a study of vaccination and CD4 T cells after COVID-19. Treatment reported: 10-day PBMC culture with coronavirus spike peptide pools or control peptides (ViraFEST assay). This CDR3 comprises 14 residues. The J segment lost 0 bases and the V segment lost 5 bases, leaving 3 bases of the junction unmatched. Germline assignment: CDR1 SGHTA and CDR2 FQGNSA. The Oncomine TCR Beta short-read assay generated sequence data from the DNA of cultured CD4+ T cells. Using its own MiXCR run on the PCR reads, TCRdb lists one record per CDR3 protein. The sample comprises approximately 16,000 distinct CDR3 sequences, around 74% of which are singletons, and 15% to 20% rests with the top ten. Study conclusions and caveats: SARS-CoV-2-reactive clonotype medians increased from about 20 to 38, not significantly.

This clonotype was obtained from a human donor who had recovered from COVID-19. The sequencing input was CD4+ T cells from blood, cultured in vitro. The rearrangement uses TRBV7-2 and TRBJ1-1; TRBD1 matches at 7 bases. DNA of the CDR3: TGTGCCAGCAGCCAGGGACAGATGAACACTGAAGCTTTCTTT. Protein sequence: CASSQGQMNTEAFF. Supplemented by reference TRBV7-2 and TRBJ1-1, the full variable domain reads GAGVSQSPSNKVTEKGKDVELRCDPISGHTALYWYRQSLGQGLEFLIYFQGNSAPDKSGLPSDRFSAERTGGSVSTLTIQRTQQEDSAVYLCASSQGQMNTEAFFGQGTRLTVV.